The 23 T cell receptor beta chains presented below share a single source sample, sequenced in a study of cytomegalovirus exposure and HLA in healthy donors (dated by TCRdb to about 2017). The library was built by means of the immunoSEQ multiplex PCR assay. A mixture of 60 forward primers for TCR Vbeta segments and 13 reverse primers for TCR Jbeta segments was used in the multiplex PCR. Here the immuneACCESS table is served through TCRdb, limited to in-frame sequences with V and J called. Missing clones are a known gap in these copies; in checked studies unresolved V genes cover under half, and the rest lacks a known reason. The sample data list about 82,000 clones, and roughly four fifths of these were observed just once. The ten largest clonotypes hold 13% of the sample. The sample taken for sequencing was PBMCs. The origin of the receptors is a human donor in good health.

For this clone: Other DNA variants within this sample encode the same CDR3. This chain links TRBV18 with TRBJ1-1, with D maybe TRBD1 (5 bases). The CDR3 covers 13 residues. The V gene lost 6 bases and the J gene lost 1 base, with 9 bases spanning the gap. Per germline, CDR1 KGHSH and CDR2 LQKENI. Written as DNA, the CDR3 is TGTGCCAGCTCGGGGCAGGCGAACACTGAAGCTTTCTTT. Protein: CASSGQANTEAFF.

The CDR3 bases are TGTGCCAGTATGTCCCTTCGGGCAGGGAATAATTCACCCCTCCACTTT. Encoded protein: CASMSLRAGNNSPLHF. The chain couples TRBV19 to TRBJ1-6; the D gene is possibly TRBD1 (5 bases). This CDR3 comprises 16 residues. The V and J ends lost 7 bases and 5 bases respectively, with 18 bases between them. Germline V gene data show CDR1 as LNHDA and CDR2 as SQIVND (reference sequence).

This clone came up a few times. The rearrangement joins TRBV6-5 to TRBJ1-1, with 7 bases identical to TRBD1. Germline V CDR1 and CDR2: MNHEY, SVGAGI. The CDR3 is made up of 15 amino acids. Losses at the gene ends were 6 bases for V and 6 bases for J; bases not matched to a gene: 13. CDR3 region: CASSLDRAENAEAFF. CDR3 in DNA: TGTGCCAGCAGCCTCGACAGGGCCGAAAACGCTGAAGCTTTCTTT.

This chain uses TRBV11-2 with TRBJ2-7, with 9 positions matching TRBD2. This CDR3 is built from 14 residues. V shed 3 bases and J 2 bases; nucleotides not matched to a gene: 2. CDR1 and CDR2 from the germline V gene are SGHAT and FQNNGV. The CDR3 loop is CASSFSGGTYEQYF. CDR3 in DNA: TGTGCCAGCAGCTTTAGCGGGGGCACCTACGAGCAGTACTTC. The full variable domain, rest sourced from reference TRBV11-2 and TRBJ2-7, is EAGVAQSPRYKIIEKRQSVAFWCNPISGHATLYWYQQILGQGPKLLIQFQNNGVVDDSQLPKDRFSAERLKGVDSTLKIQPAKLEDSAVYLCASSFSGGTYEQYFGPGTRLTVT.

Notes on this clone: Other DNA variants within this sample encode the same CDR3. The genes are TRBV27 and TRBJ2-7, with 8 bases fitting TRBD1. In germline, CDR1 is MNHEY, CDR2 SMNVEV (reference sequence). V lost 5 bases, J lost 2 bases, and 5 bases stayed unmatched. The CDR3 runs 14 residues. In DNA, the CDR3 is TGTGCCAGCAGTCTCGACAGGGGTCCCTACGAGCAGTACTTC. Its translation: CASSLDRGPYEQYF.

The CDR3 spells CASSNLQGPGANVLTF. CDR3 bases: TGTGCCAGTAGCAATCTGCAGGGCCCAGGGGCCAACGTCCTGACTTTC. This chain joins TRBV19 and TRBJ2-6; TRBD1 might be the D (5 bases). The ends were cut back, 6 bases at V and 4 bases at J, with 16 bases in the middle. The CDR3 has 16 residues. Germline-derived CDR1 and CDR2 are LNHDA and SQIVND (reference sequence).

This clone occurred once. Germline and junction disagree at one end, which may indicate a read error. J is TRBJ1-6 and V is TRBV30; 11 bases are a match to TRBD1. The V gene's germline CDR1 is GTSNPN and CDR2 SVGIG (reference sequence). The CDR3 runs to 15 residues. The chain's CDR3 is CAWSPGTGGNSPLNF. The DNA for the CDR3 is TGTGCCTGGAGCCCCGGGACAGGGGGTAATTCACCCCTCAACTTT.

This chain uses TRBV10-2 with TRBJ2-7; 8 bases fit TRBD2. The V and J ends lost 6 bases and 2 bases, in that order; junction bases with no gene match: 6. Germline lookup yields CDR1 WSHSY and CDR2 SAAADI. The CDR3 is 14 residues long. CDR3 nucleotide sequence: TGCGCCAGCAGCGTTCGGGGGGGCCCCTACGAGCAGTACTTC. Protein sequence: CASSVRGGPYEQYF.

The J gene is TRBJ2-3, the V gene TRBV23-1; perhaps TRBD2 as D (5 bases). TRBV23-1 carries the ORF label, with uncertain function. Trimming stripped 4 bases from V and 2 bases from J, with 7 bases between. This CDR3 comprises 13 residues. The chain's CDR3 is CASSRGDTDTQYF. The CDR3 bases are TGCGCCAGCAGTCGGGGAGACACAGATACGCAGTATTTT.

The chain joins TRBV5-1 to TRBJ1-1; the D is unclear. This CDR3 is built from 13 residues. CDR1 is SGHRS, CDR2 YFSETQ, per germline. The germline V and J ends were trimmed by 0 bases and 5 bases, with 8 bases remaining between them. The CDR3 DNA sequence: TGCGCCAGCAGCTTGGATGAGCGGACTGAAGCTTTCTTT. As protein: CASSLDERTEAFF.

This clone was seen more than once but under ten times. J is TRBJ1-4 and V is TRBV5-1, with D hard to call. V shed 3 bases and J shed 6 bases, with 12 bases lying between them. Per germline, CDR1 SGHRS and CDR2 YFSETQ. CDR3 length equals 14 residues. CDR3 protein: CASSSRSYDEKLFF. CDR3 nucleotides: TGCGCCAGCAGCTCCAGGTCGTACGATGAAAAACTGTTTTTT.

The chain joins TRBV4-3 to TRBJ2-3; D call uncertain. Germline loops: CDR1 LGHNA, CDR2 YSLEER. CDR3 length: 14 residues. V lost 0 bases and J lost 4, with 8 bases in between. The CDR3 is CASSQDQRSDTQYF. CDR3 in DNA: TGCGCCAGCAGCCAAGATCAGCGCTCAGATACGCAGTATTTT.

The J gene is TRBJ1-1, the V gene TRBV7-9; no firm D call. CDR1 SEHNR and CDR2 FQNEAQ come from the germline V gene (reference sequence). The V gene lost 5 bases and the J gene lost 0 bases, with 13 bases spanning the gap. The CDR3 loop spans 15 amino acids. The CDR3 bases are TGTGCCAGCAGCACAAGACACGAGTTGAACACTGAAGCTTTCTTT. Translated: CASSTRHELNTEAFF. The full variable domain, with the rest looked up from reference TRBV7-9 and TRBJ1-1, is DTGVSQNPRHKITKRGQNVTFRCDPISEHNRLYWYRQTLGQGPEFLTYFQNEAQLEKSRLLSDRFSAERPKGSFSTLEIQRTEQGDSAMYLCASSTRHELNTEAFFGQGTRLTVV.

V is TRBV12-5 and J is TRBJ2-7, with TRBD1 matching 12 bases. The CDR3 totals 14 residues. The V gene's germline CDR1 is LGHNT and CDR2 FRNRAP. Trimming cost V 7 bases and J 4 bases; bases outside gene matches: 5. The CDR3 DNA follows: TGTGCTAGTGCCCCGGGACAGGGGGCTTACGAGCAGTACTTC. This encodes CASAPGQGAYEQYF.

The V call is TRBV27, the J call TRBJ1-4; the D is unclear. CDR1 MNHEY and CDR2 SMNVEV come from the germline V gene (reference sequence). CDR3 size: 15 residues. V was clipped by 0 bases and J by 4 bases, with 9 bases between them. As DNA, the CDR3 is TGTGCCAGCAGTTTATCGATCTCGGTTAATGAAAAACTGTTTTTT. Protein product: CASSLSISVNEKLFF. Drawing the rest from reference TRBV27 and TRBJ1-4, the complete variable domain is EAQVTQNPRYLITVTGKKLTVTCSQNMNHEYMSWYRQDPGLGLRQIYYSMNVEVTDKGDVPEGYKVSRKEKRNFPLILESPSPNQTSLYFCASSLSISVNEKLFFGSGTQLSVL.

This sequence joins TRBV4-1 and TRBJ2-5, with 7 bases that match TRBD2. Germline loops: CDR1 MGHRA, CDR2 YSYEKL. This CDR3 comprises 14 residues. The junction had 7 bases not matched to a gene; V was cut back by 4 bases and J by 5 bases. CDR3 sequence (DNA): TGCGCCAGCAGCCCCAGAGCGGGGCTGGAGACCCAGTACTTC. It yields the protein CASSPRAGLETQYF.

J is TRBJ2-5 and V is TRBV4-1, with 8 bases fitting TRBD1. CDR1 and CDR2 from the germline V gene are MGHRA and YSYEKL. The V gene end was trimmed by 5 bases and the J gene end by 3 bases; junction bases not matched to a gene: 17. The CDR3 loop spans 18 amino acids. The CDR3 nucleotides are TGCGCCAGCAGCGACAGGACAGGGTACGCCATCCGAAAAGAGACCCAGTACTTC. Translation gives CASSDRTGYAIRKETQYF.

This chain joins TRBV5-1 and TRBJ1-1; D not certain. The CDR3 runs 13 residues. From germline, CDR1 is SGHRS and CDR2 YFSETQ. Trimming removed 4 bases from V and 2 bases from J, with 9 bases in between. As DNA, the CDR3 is TGCGCCAGCAGCCCGGGAGCTAACACTGAAGCTTTCTTT. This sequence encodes CASSPGANTEAFF.

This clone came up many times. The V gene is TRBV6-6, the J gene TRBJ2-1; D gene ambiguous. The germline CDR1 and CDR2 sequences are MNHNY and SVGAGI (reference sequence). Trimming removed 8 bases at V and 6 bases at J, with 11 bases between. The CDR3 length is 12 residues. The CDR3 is CASGPFINEQFF. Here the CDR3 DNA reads TGTGCCAGCGGCCCCTTTATCAATGAGCAGTTCTTC.

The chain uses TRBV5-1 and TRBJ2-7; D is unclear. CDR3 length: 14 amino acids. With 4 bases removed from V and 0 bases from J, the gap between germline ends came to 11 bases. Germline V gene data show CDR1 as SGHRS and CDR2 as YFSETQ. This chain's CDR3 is CASSVDGSSYEQYF. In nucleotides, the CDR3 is TGCGCCAGCAGCGTGGACGGTAGCTCCTACGAGCAGTACTTC.

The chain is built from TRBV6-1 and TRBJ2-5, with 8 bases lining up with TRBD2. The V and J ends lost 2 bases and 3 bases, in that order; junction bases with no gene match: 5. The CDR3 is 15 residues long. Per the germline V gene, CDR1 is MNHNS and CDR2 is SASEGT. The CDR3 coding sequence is TGTGCCAGCAGTGAACAGGGACTAGTGGAAGAGACCCAGTACTTC. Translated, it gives CASSEQGLVEETQYF.

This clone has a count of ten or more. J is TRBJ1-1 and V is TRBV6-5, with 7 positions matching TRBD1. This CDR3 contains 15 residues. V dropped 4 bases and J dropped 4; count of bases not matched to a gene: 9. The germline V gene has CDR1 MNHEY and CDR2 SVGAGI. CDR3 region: CASSSVPGGRTEAFF. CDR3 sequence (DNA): TGTGCCAGCAGTTCCGTTCCAGGGGGGCGCACTGAAGCTTTCTTT.

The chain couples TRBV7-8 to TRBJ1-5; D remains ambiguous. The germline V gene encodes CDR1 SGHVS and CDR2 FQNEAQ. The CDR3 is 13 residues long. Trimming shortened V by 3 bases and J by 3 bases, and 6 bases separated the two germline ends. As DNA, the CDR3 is TGTGCCAGCAGCTTCGGGTTCAATCAGCCCCAGCATTTT. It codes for CASSFGFNQPQHF.